The T cell receptor (beta chain) described here comes from a study of blood T cell repertoires in COVID-19. Study summary: Sites in the United States, Italy and Spain provided acute and convalescent COVID-19 samples.

Original processing notes: Nucleated cell counts were estimated from reference gene primer amplification. The assay was immunoSEQ multiplex PCR, and TCRdb's table has in-frame clones only and misses some. V, J and clone size are those of that table, while D and trimming were read from the DNA. The table lists approximately 280,000 clones, approximately 88% of them singletons. Germline CDR1 LGHDT, CDR2 YNNKEL (reference sequence). The CDR3 loop spans 13 amino acids. Trimming left V 4 bases short and J 9 bases short, with 12 bases between. The chain combines TRBV3-1 (or the pseudogene TRBV3-2) with TRBJ2-2; possibly TRBD2 for D (5 bases). Sequenced material: peripheral blood. The clonotype originates from a man between 18 and 29 years old with active or convalescent COVID-19. The CDR3 sequence: CASSPLALRELFF. CDR3 in DNA: TGTGCCAGCAGCCCATTAGCGTTACGGGAGCTGTTTTTT.